A single T cell receptor (beta chain) is shown here with its context. This receptor's antigen is unknown. Per-nucleotide qualities are absent, and no much larger clonotype sits a single base away. The time point label, read with the paper, signifies: patch test 1, 2 weeks after DPC sensitization. The sample's treatment or condition label is to be understood as: therapeutic diphenylcyclopropenone sensitization with weekly scalp DPC. At every patch-test visit, the blood draw took place before the patch test was put on. Eligible patients were aged 18 to 70, diagnosed with alopecia, deemed suitable for DPC therapy, and excluded if pregnant. Total RNA was extracted from unfractionated whole blood collected in Tempus Blood RNA tubes. Library creation used RACE. The instrument was a NextSeq 500. Library preparation attached unique molecular identifiers to individual cDNA molecules for quantitative, reproducible TCR counting. For every blood RNA sample, sequencing covered both the TCR alpha and TCR beta chains. The study's own analysis went as follows. A median of about 87,000 TCRs per sample was observed, with a range of 23,224 to 690,600. The Decombinator software suite was used to annotate V, J and CDR3 in the TCR reads. For the PS versus PT1 abundance plots, all samples were subsampled to the same number of TCRs (28,000). TCRs were defined as expanded if absent before sensitization and observed at least eight times at the 2-week time point. In TCRdb, the public reads were trimmed at Q25 with fastp and aligned with MiXCR, with productive beta chains retained. One record per CDR3 amino acid sequence lists the most common genes and DNA. These V and J calls derive from TCRdb rather than the authors' analysis. In this sample the table shows 370,000 or so distinct CDR3 sequences, more than 4.5% of which occur a single time. The top ten clones comprise around 2% of the sample.

The data belong to a study of human T cells and chemical hapten exposure (dated by TCRdb to the early 2020s). About the study as a whole: For sensitization, 2% DPC in acetone was applied to an approximately 2 cm by approximately 2 cm area of upper inner arm skin. Weekly therapeutic DPC doses were additionally applied to the scalp of patients throughout the roughly 23-week study period. Patch testing was performed on the upper back with Finn chambers containing 0.01% DPC, and the patch tests were scored after 6 days according to International Contact Dermatitis Research Group standards. The patient cohort, mostly female, included alopecia areata with under or over 50% scalp involvement, alopecia totalis and alopecia universalis. Libraries were pooled for sequencing, and variation in per-sample TCR yields was attributed mainly to small differences in library volumes within the pool. In alopecia patients, the study followed how the peripheral blood TCR repertoire changed in vivo over primary and secondary sensitization to diphenylcyclopropenone (DPC), a hapten. Patient blood was sampled pre-sensitization (week 0) and at 2, 6 and about 24 weeks after DPC sensitization. Roughly 30 alopecia patients provided blood for TCR sequencing at one to four time points (pre-sensitization, 2, 6 and 24 weeks).

The research as a whole found: Alopecia, a presumed autoimmune disease, was present in all patients, so the immune response of the patients might differ from that of healthy individuals. Significantly more large CDR3 similarity clusters were formed by expanded TCRs than by pre-sensitization or healthy control sets, consistent with antigen-driven responses. After repeated subsampling, the strength of the expansion versus patch-test correlation and the threshold at which it became significant changed. Patch test score was positively correlated with the number of PT1 expanded TCRs, with significance at thresholds 8, 16 and 32 but not at 4. DPC sensitization did not change how many TCRs were above 1 in 1000 frequency, and no evidence was found of alterations in global repertoire structure.

Between the V and J ends, shortened by 5 bases and 2 bases respectively, the junction contains 9 bases. CDR1 is given as MNHEY and CDR2 as SMNVEV, both from the germline V gene (reference sequence). The CDR3 contains 14 residues, cysteine and phenylalanine counted. The read is trimmed to its CDR3 DNA, 42 bases read in frame from base 1. The receptor chain draws on TRBV27 and TRBJ2-2; no D gene call is confident. The clonotype was recovered from a woman aged 45-60 years with alopecia areata. Some clones in this sample may be carry-over from other donors' samples. Sequences were derived from whole blood, sampled in connection with sensitization to the hapten diphenylcyclopropenone (DPC). The DNA sequence reads TGTGCCAGCAGTCTGGGTTTCAACACCGGGGAGCTGTTTTTT. The translation is CASSLGFNTGELFF.